This TCR beta chain derives from a study of T cell repertoires in cytomegalovirus infection. TCRdb re-called the reads with MiXCR, one entry per CDR3 protein. The sample shows 250,000 to 300,000 distinct CDR3 sequences, under 30% of them seen only once. This clonotype was recorded a few times. The sequence came from a human donor in good health (CMV status not recorded). Some clones in this sample may be carry-over from other donors' samples. Sequencing was done on a sample of PBMCs.

CDR3 protein: CSARPRTGALEQYF. The DNA of the CDR3 is TGCAGTGCTAGACCCAGGACAGGGGCTCTCGAGCAGTACTTC. The V call is TRBV20-1, the J call TRBJ2-7; the match to TRBD1 covers 9 bases. The length of the CDR3 is 14 residues. Looked up from germline, CDR1 is DFQATT and CDR2 is SNEGSKA (reference sequence). V was clipped by 2 bases and J by 6 bases; unmatched bases: 8.